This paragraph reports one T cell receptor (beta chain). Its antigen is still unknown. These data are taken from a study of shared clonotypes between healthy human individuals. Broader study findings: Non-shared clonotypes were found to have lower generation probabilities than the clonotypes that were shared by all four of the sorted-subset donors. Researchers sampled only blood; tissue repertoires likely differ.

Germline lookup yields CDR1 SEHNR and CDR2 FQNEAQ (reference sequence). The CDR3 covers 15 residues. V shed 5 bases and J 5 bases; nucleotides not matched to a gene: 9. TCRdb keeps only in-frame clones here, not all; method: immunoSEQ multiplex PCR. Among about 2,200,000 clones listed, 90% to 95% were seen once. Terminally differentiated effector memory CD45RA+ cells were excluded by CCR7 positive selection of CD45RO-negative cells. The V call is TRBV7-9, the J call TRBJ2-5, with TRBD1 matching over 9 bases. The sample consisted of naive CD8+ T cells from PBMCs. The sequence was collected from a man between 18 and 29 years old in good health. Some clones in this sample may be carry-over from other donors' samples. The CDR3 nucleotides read TGTGCCAGCAGCCCTCGACAGGGGGTAGGGGAGACCCAGTACTTC. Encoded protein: CASSPRQGVGETQYF.